This entry concerns a single T cell receptor beta chain. Germline is not matched at one junction end, which may reflect a read error. In TCRdb, the PCR reads were re-called with MiXCR into one record per CDR3 protein. The sample lists around 8,600 distinct CDR3 sequences; 45% to 65% were seen once. The data originate from a study of CD4 and CD8 cells across lung adenocarcinoma regions. The patients had localized lung adenocarcinoma, a non-small cell subtype. The germline gives CDR1 SSHAT, CDR2 FNYEAQ (reference sequence). The CDR3 consists of 23 residues. Sequenced: CD8+ T cells from the center of a lung tumor. The chain is built from TRBV7-7 and TRBJ2-1; D perhaps matches TRBD2 (5 bases). The J call may be incorrect, as the DNA end agrees better with TRBJ2-4. The sequence derives from a female donor with lung adenocarcinoma. The CD4 and CD8 labels of this study may be unreliable. CDR3 in amino acids: CASSLASSRSATRGGLAQEIQYF. The CDR3 bases are TGTGCTAGCAGCTTAGCCTCGAGTAGGTCCGCGACACGCGGAGGTCTAGCCCAAGAGATTCAGTACTTC.